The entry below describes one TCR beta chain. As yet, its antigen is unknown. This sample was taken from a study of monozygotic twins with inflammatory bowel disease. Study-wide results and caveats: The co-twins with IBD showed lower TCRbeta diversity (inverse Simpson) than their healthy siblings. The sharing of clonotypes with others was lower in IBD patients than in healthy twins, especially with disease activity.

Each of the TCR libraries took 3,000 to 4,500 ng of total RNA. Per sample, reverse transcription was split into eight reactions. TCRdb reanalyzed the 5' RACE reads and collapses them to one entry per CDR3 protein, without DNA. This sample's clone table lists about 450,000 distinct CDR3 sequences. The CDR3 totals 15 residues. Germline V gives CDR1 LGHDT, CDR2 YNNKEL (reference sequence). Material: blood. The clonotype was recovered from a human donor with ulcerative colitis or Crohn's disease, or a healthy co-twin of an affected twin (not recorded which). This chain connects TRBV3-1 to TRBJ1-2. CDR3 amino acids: CASSQEAVPNYGYTF.